This passage covers 20 T cell receptor beta chains from one sample sequenced in a study of control samples from healthy donors and cancer patients. Using immunoSEQ multiplex PCR, the repertoire was profiled, and TCRdb retains in-frame clones only, with some absent. Of around 83,000 clones in the sample, 80% to 95% were seen once. The sample was PBMCs. These TCRs come from a woman aged 40 to 50 with lung cancer.

The chain joins TRBV10-1 to TRBJ1-6, with D hard to call. V gave up 6 bases and J gave up 7 bases, with 10 bases separating them. The germline V gene encodes CDR1 WNHNN and CDR2 SYGVQD (reference sequence). The CDR3 extends over 13 amino acids. The CDR3 DNA is TGCGCCAGCAGCGGTACGTTGAATTCACCCCTCCACTTT. The encoded protein is CASSGTLNSPLHF.

This chain uses TRBV7-6 with TRBJ2-3; 13 positions match TRBD2. The V gene's germline CDR1 is SGHVS and CDR2 FNYEAQ. With 5 bases clipped from V and 5 bases from J, the junction kept 4 bases outside the gene matches. This CDR3 has 15 amino acids. CDR3 in DNA: TGTGCCAGCAGCCGGACTAGCGGGGGTGGAGATACGCAGTATTTT. Its protein product is CASSRTSGGGDTQYF. The whole variable domain, remainder taken from reference TRBV7-6 and TRBJ2-3, is GAGVSQSPRYKVTKRGQDVALRCDPISGHVSLYWYRQALGQGPEFLTYFNYEAQQDKSGLPNDRFSAERPEGSISTLTIQRTEQRDSAMYRCASSRTSGGGDTQYFGPGTRLTVL.

The chain links TRBV19 to TRBJ2-7, with D perhaps matching TRBD1 (5 bases). V gave up 6 bases and J gave up 2 bases, with 14 bases separating them. The V gene's germline CDR1 is LNHDA and CDR2 SQIVND (reference sequence). This CDR3 is built from 14 residues. Written as DNA, the CDR3 is TGTGCCAGTAGCAAAGGGCTAGGGGCCTACGAGCAGTACTTC. It yields the protein CASSKGLGAYEQYF.

J is TRBJ2-1 and V is TRBV7-9, with TRBD2 matching over 12 bases. Germline V gene data show CDR1 as SEHNR and CDR2 as FQNEAQ (reference sequence). Trimming cost V 5 bases and J 4 bases; bases outside gene matches: 6. This CDR3 spans 16 amino acids. The CDR3 DNA is TGTGCCAGCAGCCCACTAGCGGGGGGACTATACAATGAGCAGTTCTTC. Protein sequence: CASSPLAGGLYNEQFF. Full variable domain (outside the CDR3, taken from reference TRBV7-9 and TRBJ2-1): DTGVSQNPRHKITKRGQNVTFRCDPISEHNRLYWYRQTLGQGPEFLTYFQNEAQLEKSRLLSDRFSAERPKGSFSTLEIQRTEQGDSAMYLCASSPLAGGLYNEQFFGPGTRLTVL.

V is TRBV10-3 and J is TRBJ2-3, with 8 bases fitting TRBD2. CDR1 and CDR2 from the germline V gene are ENHRY and SYGVKD. The CDR3 has 17 amino acids. V lost 0 bases and J lost 1; bases outside the gene matches: 6. For the CDR3, the DNA is TGTGCCATCAGTGAGTCGCTGCTAGCGGGTCGCACAGATACGCAGTATTTT. It is translated as CAISESLLAGRTDTQYF.

The V call is TRBV5-1, the J call TRBJ1-1; TRBD1 might be the D (5 bases). Germline loops: CDR1 SGHRS, CDR2 YFSETQ. The CDR3 length is 13 residues. The germline V and J ends were trimmed by 3 bases and 1 base, with 7 bases remaining between them. In DNA form, the CDR3 reads TGCGCCAGCAGCTCCGGACAGAACACTGAAGCTTTCTTT. Translation: CASSSGQNTEAFF.

The V gene is TRBV24-1, the J gene TRBJ2-7; TRBD1 aligns across 8 bases. The CDR3 runs to 15 residues. From germline, CDR1 is KGHDR and CDR2 SFDVKD. J lost 4 bases, V lost 1 base, and 5 bases had no gene match. In DNA form, the CDR3 reads TGTGCCACCAGTGATTTTACAGGGGGACCTTACGAGCAGTACTTC. It encodes CATSDFTGGPYEQYF.

This chain joins TRBV3-1 (or the pseudogene TRBV3-2) and TRBJ2-3; 11 bases line up with TRBD2. This CDR3 has 15 amino acids. Germline CDR1 is LGHDT and CDR2 is YNNKEL (reference sequence). J lost 4 bases, V lost 4 bases, and 4 bases had no gene match. CDR3 coding DNA: TGTGCCAGCAGCCTAGCGGGGGGGACCCCAGATACGCAGTATTTT. Translating gives CASSLAGGTPDTQYF.

This clone is a singleton in its sample. This sequence joins TRBV5-6 and TRBJ1-2; no clear D. V was pared by 4 bases and J by 14 bases, with 18 bases between. The germline CDR1 and CDR2 sequences are SGHDT and YYEEEE. This CDR3 has 12 amino acids. DNA of the CDR3: TGTGCCAGCAGCCCGGGTGTCAGCGAGGAAACCTTC. Translation gives CASSPGVSEETF.

The V gene is TRBV7-3, the J gene TRBJ2-7; D assignment may be TRBD1 or TRBD2 (5 bases each). The germline V gene encodes CDR1 SGHTA and CDR2 FQGTGA. The CDR3 has 18 amino acids. Between the trimmed V and J ends, which lost 0 bases and 0 bases, there was a span of 18 bases. CDR3 DNA: TGTGCCAGCAGCTTAACTGGAGTCTGGACACGGGGCTCCTACGAGCAGTACTTC. This encodes CASSLTGVWTRGSYEQYF. Full variable domain (missing parts from reference TRBV7-3 and TRBJ2-7): GAGVSQTPSNKVTEKGKYVELRCDPISGHTALYWYRQSLGQGPEFLIYFQGTGAADDSGLPNDRFFAVRPEGSVSTLKIQRTERGDSAVYLCASSLTGVWTRGSYEQYFGPGTRLTVT.

This rearrangement joins TRBV18 to TRBJ1-5, with a weak D call TRBD1 (5 bases). Germline CDR1 KGHSH, CDR2 LQKENI. V was shortened by 1 base and J by 0 bases, with 13 bases between the two germline ends. This CDR3 is 17 amino acids long. CDR3: CASSPQTGRPSNQPQHF. CDR3 bases: TGTGCCAGCTCACCACAAACGGGACGGCCTAGCAATCAGCCCCAGCATTTT.

The rearrangement links TRBV11-2 to TRBJ1-1, with D hard to call. Germline V lookup: CDR1 SGHAT, CDR2 FQNNGV. The CDR3 length is 12 residues. Trimming stripped 5 bases from V and 6 bases from J, with 10 bases between. This CDR3 reads CASSHIGAEAFF. In nucleotides, the CDR3 is TGTGCCAGCAGCCATATAGGAGCTGAAGCTTTCTTT.

V is TRBV6-5 and J is TRBJ1-4, with 8 bases matching TRBD1. J was trimmed by 8 bases and V by 6 bases; bases with no gene match: 8. Germline loops: CDR1 MNHEY, CDR2 SVGAGI. This CDR3 contains 14 residues. Here the CDR3 DNA reads TGTGCCAGCAGAACAGACAGGGGTGGGGAAAAACTGTTTTTT. It translates to CASRTDRGGEKLFF.

The chain joins TRBV19 to TRBJ2-1, with a tentative D call TRBD1 (6 bases). Germline lookup yields CDR1 LNHDA and CDR2 SQIVND (reference sequence). V dropped 5 bases and J dropped 4 bases, with 15 bases sitting between them. This CDR3 contains 15 residues. CDR3 residues: CASSPLGGQYNEQFF. CDR3 sequence (DNA): TGTGCCAGTAGTCCCCTTGGGGGACAATACAATGAGCAGTTCTTC.

The chain combines TRBV5-1 with TRBJ2-3; 16 nucleotides line up with TRBD2. This CDR3 contains 17 residues. Per germline, CDR1 SGHRS and CDR2 YFSETQ. V lost 3 bases to trimming and J lost 1 base; unmatched junction nucleotides: 2. CDR3 bases: TGCGCCAGCAGCTCCGGGACTAGCGGGGGGGGCACAGATACGCAGTATTTT. Translated: CASSSGTSGGGTDTQYF.

This clone was observed a single time. V usage is TRBV28 and J usage is TRBJ2-1; a weak D match, TRBD1 (5 bases). The CDR3 covers 12 residues. Trimming removed 1 base at V and 10 bases at J, with 8 bases between. Germline CDR1 and CDR2: MDHEN and SYDVKM. As DNA, the CDR3 is TGTGCCAGCAGTTTATTAAAGGGGGAGCAGTTCTTC. Translating it yields CASSLLKGEQFF.

This clone was detected only once. The chain is built from TRBV19 and TRBJ1-4; tentative D call: TRBD1 (6 bases). This CDR3 is 15 amino acids long. Germline assignment: CDR1 LNHDA and CDR2 SQIVND (reference sequence). With 4 bases removed from V and 8 bases from J, the gap between germline ends came to 17 bases. The CDR3 nucleotides read TGTGCCAGTAGTACCAATGTAGGGGGGGAGGAAAAACTGTTTTTT. Translating it yields CASSTNVGGEEKLFF.

The chain employs TRBV28 and TRBJ2-4; TRBD1 agrees at 7 bases. Germline V lookup: CDR1 MDHEN, CDR2 SYDVKM. The V gene end was trimmed by 2 bases and the J gene end by 9 bases; junction bases not matched to a gene: 10. This CDR3 is 15 amino acids long. DNA of the CDR3: TGTGCCAGCAGTTTAGATGTGACAGGGTTTTCCATTCAGTACTTC. This translates into CASSLDVTGFSIQYF.

V is TRBV27 and J is TRBJ2-1, with D possibly TRBD1 on 6 matching bases. CDR3 size: 15 residues. Germline V gives CDR1 MNHEY, CDR2 SMNVEV (reference sequence). V was clipped by 8 bases and J by 1 base, with 15 bases between them. For the CDR3, the DNA is TGTGCCAGCGCCTTTGGACAGCCTTCCTACAATGAGCAGTTCTTC. Translating gives CASAFGQPSYNEQFF.

The chain has TRBV28 and TRBJ1-2; D is uncertain. V was trimmed by 6 bases and J by 1 base, leaving 15 bases between them. The CDR3 has 15 residues. The V gene's germline CDR1 is MDHEN and CDR2 SYDVKM. The CDR3 sequence: CASRPPPPNNYGYTF. In DNA, the CDR3 is TGTGCCAGCAGGCCCCCCCCGCCAAATAACTATGGCTACACCTTC.